Ten or more counts support the clone carrying this TCR beta chain. During its preparation, the TCRbeta library received unique molecular identifiers. TCRdb passed the PCR reads through MiXCR, listing each CDR3 protein once. There are roughly 90,000 distinct CDR3 sequences in the sample; more than 9% occur only once, and more than 11% lies in the top ten. The sample originates from a study of T-cell reconstitution after alpha-beta-depleted transplantation in children. Looked up from germline, CDR1 is SQVTM and CDR2 is ANQGSEA. The CDR3 spans 12 residues. Between the trimmed V and J ends, which lost 4 bases and 6 bases, there was a span of 10 bases.

The source material was PBMCs from the stem cell graft donor, sampled from the stem cell graft. The chain joins TRBV29-1 to TRBJ2-1; D is unresolved. The receptor was isolated from a human donor who donated a stem cell graft to a child with inherited bone marrow failure. CDR3 loop: CSVAGVGNEQFF. For the CDR3, the DNA is TGCAGCGTTGCAGGCGTCGGCAATGAGCAGTTCTTC.